This T cell receptor beta chain was observed in a study of T cell repertoires in cytomegalovirus infection. The germline CDR1 and CDR2 sequences are MNHEY and SVGAGI. The CDR3 has 14 residues. V gave up 6 bases and J gave up 7 bases, with 19 bases separating them. TCRdb re-analysed the reads in MiXCR, keeping a single row per CDR3 protein. The sample contains 680,000 or so distinct CDR3 sequences, less than 40% of which appear only once. This clonotype showed up just a few times. V gene TRBV6-5 combines with J gene TRBJ2-7; the D is unclear. Sequenced material: PBMCs. This TCR derives from a human donor in good health (CMV status not recorded). Some clones in this sample may be carry-over from other donors' samples. In DNA, the CDR3 is TGTGCCAGCAGCCGAGATTACCCTCCCGTGGAGCAGTACTTC. Its protein product is CASSRDYPPVEQYF.